These 26 T cell receptor beta chains came from one sample sequenced in a study of identical twins. TCRdb processed the 5' RACE reads anew with MiXCR; each CDR3 protein has one entry. The table records 450,000 or so distinct CDR3 sequences, around 15% of them present only once. These sequences were also reported in another study, on yellow fever vaccine responses in identical twins.

Sequenced material: CD4+ T cells sorted from blood. The receptors were gathered from a young woman in good health.

This clonotype was picked up a small number of times. The gene calls are TRBV15 and TRBJ2-1; 8 bases are shared with TRBD1. With 11 bases clipped from V and 7 bases from J, the junction kept 13 bases outside the gene matches. The CDR3 is 14 amino acids. Germline V lookup: CDR1 LNHNV, CDR2 YYDKDF (reference sequence). In DNA, the CDR3 is TGTGCCTCGGGAACCGGGACAGGCGGGAATGAGCAGTTCTTC. It encodes CASGTGTGGNEQFF.

This clonotype was observed a handful of times. The V and J genes are TRBV11-2 and TRBJ1-6; no clear D. The CDR3 runs 15 residues. The germline V gene encodes CDR1 SGHAT and CDR2 FQNNGV. Trimming took off 1 base at V and 5 bases at J, with 9 bases between the two ends. CDR3 in DNA: TGTGCCAGCAGCTTAGGTCTGAATAATAATTCACCCCTCCACTTT. Protein sequence: CASSLGLNNNSPLHF.

This chain joins TRBV3-1 and TRBJ2-7, with D maybe TRBD1 (6 bases). Trimming removed 4 bases at V and 3 bases at J, with 16 bases between. Germline CDR1 reads LGHDT; CDR2 reads YNNKEL (reference sequence). This CDR3 spans 15 amino acids. The CDR3 protein is CASSRKAQGGYEQYF. The CDR3 DNA reads TGTGCCAGCAGCCGAAAGGCACAGGGCGGCTACGAGCAGTACTTC.

The V gene is TRBV20-1, the J gene TRBJ2-7, with 15 bases matching TRBD2. With 1 base clipped from V and 4 bases from J, the junction kept 8 bases outside the gene matches. Germline V CDR1 and CDR2: DFQATT, SNEGSKA (reference sequence). The CDR3 sequence is 17 residues long. DNA of the CDR3: TGCAGTGCTAGAGGGACTGGGACTAGCGGGAGGTTTTACGAGCAGTACTTC. Translating gives CSARGTGTSGRFYEQYF.

This chain connects TRBV4-3 to TRBJ2-7, with D maybe TRBD1 (7 bases). The length of the CDR3 is 15 residues. Germline V gene data show CDR1 as LGHNA and CDR2 as YSLEER. Between the trimmed V and J ends, which lost 5 bases and 4 bases, there was a span of 18 bases. The CDR3 nucleotides are TGCGCCAGCAGCGCACAAGTCGGGGGACAGTACGAGCAGTACTTC. It yields the protein CASSAQVGGQYEQYF.

The rearrangement uses TRBV20-1 and TRBJ2-5; 8 bases are shared with TRBD2. The length of the CDR3 is 14 residues. CDR1 and CDR2 (germline): DFQATT, SNEGSKA (reference sequence). Trimming removed 5 bases from V and 1 base from J; junction bases left unmatched: 6. CDR3 sequence reads: CSALLAGLQETQYF. CDR3 DNA: TGCAGTGCTCTCCTAGCGGGCCTCCAAGAGACCCAGTACTTC.

This clonotype was picked up one time. The chain has TRBV7-2 and TRBJ1-2; no reliable D call. Germline CDR1 and CDR2: SGHTA and FQGNSA. The CDR3 length is 12 residues. The V and J ends lost 2 bases and 5 bases respectively, with 6 bases between them. The DNA of the CDR3 is TGTGCCAGCAGCTTACGGGTTTATGGCTACACCTTC. Protein product: CASSLRVYGYTF. Together with reference TRBV7-2 and TRBJ1-2, the CDR3 gives the full variable domain: GAGVSQSPSNKVTEKGKDVELRCDPISGHTALYWYRQSLGQGLEFLIYFQGNSAPDKSGLPSDRFSAERTGGSVSTLTIQRTQQEDSAVYLCASSLRVYGYTFGSGTRLTVV.

This clonotype came up many times. CDR3 nucleotide sequence: TGTGCCAGCTCCCGGGACTTAACGAGTAGGACTGAAGCTTTCTTT. Residues: CASSRDLTSRTEAFF. This chain links TRBV7-2 with TRBJ1-1, with D tentatively TRBD1 (5 bases). There are 15 residues in the CDR3. The germline V and J ends were trimmed by 8 bases and 5 bases, with 21 bases remaining between them. Germline CDR1 SGHTA, CDR2 FQGNSA.

The chain joins TRBV2 to TRBJ1-5, with TRBD1 matching 8 bases. This CDR3 is 18 amino acids long. The junction had 12 bases not matched to a gene; V was cut back by 5 bases and J by 0 bases. Germline V gives CDR1 SNHLY, CDR2 FYNNEI. CDR3 nucleotide sequence: TGTGCCAGCAGTTACCTTGGACAGGGCCCTGGTAGCAATCAGCCCCAGCATTTT. It translates to CASSYLGQGPGSNQPQHF.

The chain links TRBV5-1 to TRBJ2-5; D may be TRBD2 (6 bases). The CDR3 contains 14 residues. CDR1 is SGHRS, CDR2 YFSETQ, per germline. The V end lost 4 bases, the J end lost 2 bases, and 12 bases lay between the germline ends. The chain's CDR3 is CASSTDGTQETQYF. For the CDR3, the DNA is TGCGCCAGCAGCACGGACGGGACTCAAGAGACCCAGTACTTC.

This clonotype was counted a few times. This chain joins TRBV5-1 and TRBJ2-5; TRBD2 aligns across 7 bases. V lost 0 bases to trimming and J lost 6 bases; unmatched junction nucleotides: 2. This CDR3 comprises 13 residues. The germline CDR1 and CDR2 sequences are SGHRS and YFSETQ. The chain's CDR3 is CASSLGLAKTQYF. The CDR3 bases are TGCGCCAGCAGCTTGGGACTAGCCAAGACCCAGTACTTC.

This clonotype was seen at least ten times. The chain carries TRBV7-2 and TRBJ2-7, with TRBD2 matching over 8 bases. The CDR3 consists of 15 residues. The germline gives CDR1 SGHTA, CDR2 FQGNSA. Germline trimming cut 1 base from V and 2 bases from J; bases unmatched to any gene: 4. The CDR3 protein is CASSLVSGATYEQYF. Here the CDR3 DNA reads TGTGCCAGCAGCTTAGTTAGCGGGGCCACCTACGAGCAGTACTTC. Looking up the rest from reference TRBV7-2 and TRBJ2-7 gives the full variable domain: GAGVSQSPSNKVTEKGKDVELRCDPISGHTALYWYRQSLGQGLEFLIYFQGNSAPDKSGLPSDRFSAERTGGSVSTLTIQRTQQEDSAVYLCASSLVSGATYEQYFGPGTRLTVT.

The table lists this clonotype with a few counts. The rearrangement links TRBV11-2 to TRBJ2-3, with 13 bases that match TRBD2. V lost 4 bases, J lost 0 bases, and 7 bases stayed unmatched. The V gene's germline CDR1 is SGHAT and CDR2 FQNNGV. The CDR3 totals 18 residues. In DNA, the CDR3 is TGTGCCAGCAGCTGGACTAGCGGGGGCCTATCTAGCACAGATACGCAGTATTTT. Its translation: CASSWTSGGLSSTDTQYF. Full variable domain (rest looked up from reference TRBV11-2 and TRBJ2-3): EAGVAQSPRYKIIEKRQSVAFWCNPISGHATLYWYQQILGQGPKLLIQFQNNGVVDDSQLPKDRFSAERLKGVDSTLKIQPAKLEDSAVYLCASSWTSGGLSSTDTQYFGPGTRLTVL.

A few counts support this clonotype. This chain connects TRBV20-1 to TRBJ2-5; tentatively, D is TRBD2 (5 bases). Trimming shortened V by 3 bases and J by 7 bases, and 15 bases separated the two germline ends. This CDR3 is 13 amino acids long. Germline assignment: CDR1 DFQATT and CDR2 SNEGSKA (reference sequence). CDR3 DNA sequence: TGCAGTGCTAGGATCACCCCCCGGGGGACCCAGTACTTC. This gives the protein CSARITPRGTQYF.

This clonotype was detected only a few times. The chain links TRBV20-1 to TRBJ2-1; 11 positions match TRBD2. V lost 0 bases and J lost 6; bases outside the gene matches: 10. The CDR3 has 17 residues. The germline CDR1 and CDR2 sequences are DFQATT and SNEGSKA (reference sequence). CDR3 amino acids: CSARDLLAGVGLNEQFF. The DNA for the CDR3 is TGCAGTGCTAGAGATCTACTAGCGGGAGTGGGTCTCAATGAGCAGTTCTTC.

The chain recombines TRBV3-1 with TRBJ2-1, with 9 bases aligning to TRBD2. CDR3 length equals 15 residues. Germline-derived CDR1 and CDR2 are LGHDT and YNNKEL (reference sequence). Unmatched junction bases numbered 5, after V lost 0 bases and J lost 8 bases. As DNA, the CDR3 is TGTGCCAGCAGCCAAGATCGCGCGGGGGGGCATGAGCAGTTCTTC. Translating gives CASSQDRAGGHEQFF.

The sample holds many counts of this clonotype. The chain uses TRBV5-1 and TRBJ2-7; tentatively, D is TRBD2 (5 bases). The CDR3 length is 15 residues. Germline V CDR1 and CDR2: SGHRS, YFSETQ. The ends were cut back, 1 base at V and 0 bases at J, with 11 bases in the middle. The CDR3 sequence: CASSLPGSSSYEQYF. The CDR3 DNA reads as TGCGCCAGCAGCTTGCCGGGATCTAGCTCCTACGAGCAGTACTTC.

V and J are TRBV7-8 and TRBJ2-2, with D uncertain. Trimming removed 5 bases at V and 7 bases at J, with 8 bases between. Germline values: CDR1 SGHVS, CDR2 FQNEAQ. The CDR3 has 12 residues. This chain's CDR3 is CASSPRLGELFF. DNA for the CDR3: TGTGCCAGCAGCCCCCGTCTCGGGGAGCTGTTTTTT.

There are a few counts of this clonotype. The final CDR3 position lacks the conserved phenylalanine or tryptophan, pointing to a likely read error. The chain has TRBV2 and TRBJ2-1, with D hard to call. Deletions cut 4 bases from V and 3 bases from J, with 7 bases between. The CDR3 sequence is 13 residues long. Germline CDR1 SNHLY, CDR2 FYNNEI. The DNA of the CDR3 is TGTGCCAGCAGTGGTCAGGTCTACAATGAGCAGTTCTAC. This gives the protein CASSGQVYNEQFY.

This clonotype was detected many times. The V and J genes are TRBV7-2 and TRBJ2-1; 9 bases map to TRBD1. CDR3 length: 16 residues. V was clipped by 5 bases and J by 7 bases; unmatched bases: 12. In germline, CDR1 is SGHTA, CDR2 FQGNSA. The CDR3 bases are TGTGCCAGCAGCCAGAAACAGGGGGCTCTTGGGAATGAGCAGTTCTTC. This translates into CASSQKQGALGNEQFF.

The J gene is TRBJ1-1, the V gene TRBV7-3; D is uncertain. The V end lost 1 base, the J end lost 4 bases, and 7 bases lay between the germline ends. The CDR3 extends over 13 amino acids. The germline V gene encodes CDR1 SGHTA and CDR2 FQGTGA. In DNA, the CDR3 is TGTGCCAGCAGCTTAAGTTCAGGCACTGAAGCTTTCTTT. Its protein product is CASSLSSGTEAFF.

The J gene is TRBJ2-2, the V gene TRBV5-1; possibly TRBD1 for D (5 bases). In germline, CDR1 is SGHRS, CDR2 YFSETQ. The V gene lost 4 bases and the J gene lost 4 bases, with 8 bases spanning the gap. There are 13 residues in the CDR3. CDR3 sequence (DNA): TGCGCCAGCAGCACGACAGTCACCGGGGAGCTGTTTTTT. Translation gives CASSTTVTGELFF. Full variable domain (missing parts from reference TRBV5-1 and TRBJ2-2): KAGVTQTPRYLIKTRGQQVTLSCSPISGHRSVSWYQQTPGQGLQFLFEYFSETQRNKGNFPGRFSGRQFSNSRSEMNVSTLELGDSALYLCASSTTVTGELFFGEGSRLTVL.

This clonotype has at least ten counts. The chain has TRBV29-1 and TRBJ1-3; D is unclear. Germline CDR1 reads SQVTM; CDR2 reads ANQGSEA. The CDR3 has 13 amino acids. V was pared by 4 bases and J by 0 bases, with 7 bases between. The CDR3 region is CSVAASSGNTIYF. The CDR3 DNA is TGCAGCGTTGCGGCTAGCTCTGGAAACACCATATATTTT.

The CDR3 sequence is CASSLGQGARELFF. The CDR3 nucleotides read TGTGCCAGCAGCTTAGGGCAGGGGGCGAGGGAGCTGTTTTTT. The rearrangement links TRBV7-2 to TRBJ2-2, with TRBD1 matching over 8 bases. Germline CDR1 SGHTA, CDR2 FQGNSA. This CDR3 spans 14 amino acids. With V trimmed by 1 base and J by 9 bases, 4 bases remained unmatched.

V is TRBV11-2 and J is TRBJ2-2, with D uncertain. This CDR3 has 14 residues. The ends were cut back, 6 bases at V and 4 bases at J, with 12 bases in the middle. Germline V lookup: CDR1 SGHAT, CDR2 FQNNGV. The CDR3 protein is CASRSLGSTGELFF. In nucleotides, the CDR3 is TGTGCCAGCAGATCCTTAGGGTCCACCGGGGAGCTGTTTTTT. The whole variable domain, filled in from reference TRBV11-2 and TRBJ2-2, reads EAGVAQSPRYKIIEKRQSVAFWCNPISGHATLYWYQQILGQGPKLLIQFQNNGVVDDSQLPKDRFSAERLKGVDSTLKIQPAKLEDSAVYLCASRSLGSTGELFFGEGSRLTVL.

The V gene is TRBV6-2 or TRBV6-3, the J gene TRBJ2-3; 8 bases match TRBD2. J gave up 3 bases and V 5 bases, and 7 bases lay outside the gene matches. The CDR3 runs 15 residues. Per the germline V gene, CDR1 is MNHEY and CDR2 is SVGEGT. This CDR3 reads CASSNTGTSTDTQYF. For the CDR3, the DNA is TGTGCCAGCAGTAACACCGGGACTAGTACAGATACGCAGTATTTT.